Listed below are T cell receptor beta chains from one sample, sequenced in a study of shared clonotypes between healthy human individuals. The assay was immunoSEQ multiplex PCR, and TCRdb's table has in-frame clones only and misses some. The sample shows 1.5 million to 2.5 million clones, about 95% of them seen only once. Material: naive CD8+ T cells sorted from blood. Receptors were obtained from a man in his late teens or twenties in good health. Each CDR3 is given with its conserved first and last residue. Fields, in order: D gene, J gene, V gene, CDR3 protein, CDR3 DNA. The D gene is left open where the match is weak.

D: TRBD1; J: TRBJ1-6; V: TRBV6-1; CDR3: CASSEGTGNSPLHF; DNA: TGTGCCAGCAGTGAAGGGACAGGTAATTCACCCCTCCACTTT
D: TRBD1; J: TRBJ1-5; V: TRBV27; CDR3: CASSPNRGGRQPQHF; DNA: TGTGCCAGCAGTCCCAACAGAGGGGGCCGACAGCCCCAGCATTTT
D: NA; J: TRBJ2-1; V: TRBV6-6; CDR3: CASSSTSGSSYNEQFF; DNA: TGTGCCAGCAGTTCGACCTCAGGGAGCTCCTACAATGAGCAGTTCTTC
D: TRBD2; J: TRBJ2-5; V: TRBV6-1; CDR3: CASSESSGPQETQYF; DNA: TGTGCCAGCAGTGAGTCTAGCGGACCCCAAGAGACCCAGTACTTC
D: TRBD2; J: TRBJ2-3; V: TRBV4-3; CDR3: CASSPGGTDTQYF; DNA: TGCGCCAGCAGCCCGGGAGGGACAGATACGCAGTATTTT
D: NA; J: TRBJ1-1; V: TRBV6-6; CDR3: CASSYHAGTNTEAFF; DNA: TGTGCCAGCAGTTACCACGCAGGGACGAACACTGAAGCTTTCTTT
D: NA; J: TRBJ2-1; V: TRBV2; CDR3: CASFREIYNEQFF; DNA: TGTGCCAGCTTCAGAGAAATCTACAATGAGCAGTTCTTC
D: TRBD1; J: TRBJ1-2; V: TRBV11-2; CDR3: CASSSEPTGNYGYTF; DNA: TGTGCCAGCAGCTCCGAACCGACAGGGAACTATGGCTACACCTTC
D: TRBD2; J: TRBJ2-1; V: TRBV29-1; CDR3: CSGRLAGGNYNEQFF; DNA: TGCAGCGGGAGACTAGCGGGAGGGAATTACAATGAGCAGTTCTTC
D: NA; J: TRBJ2-5; V: TRBV25-1; CDR3: CASSEGIQGMVTQYF; DNA: TGTGCCAGCAGTGAGGGCATACAGGGTATGGTGACCCAGTACTTC
D: NA; J: TRBJ2-3; V: TRBV7-2; CDR3: CASSSKGLSTDTQYF; DNA: TGTGCCAGCAGCTCGAAGGGACTTAGCACAGATACGCAGTATTTT
D: NA; J: TRBJ2-7; V: TRBV5-1; CDR3: CASSLSPSYEQYF; DNA: TGCGCCAGCAGCTTGTCGCCTTCCTACGAGCAGTACTTC
D: NA; J: TRBJ1-2; V: TRBV4-1; CDR3: CASSQDPRIGYGYTF; DNA: TGCGCCAGCAGCCAAGATCCGAGGATCGGCTATGGCTACACCTTC